This TCR beta chain was identified in a study of blood T cell repertoires in COVID-19. Background on the study: Some COVID-19 samples were acute and others convalescent; all came from the United States, Italy and Spain. Sample material is recorded as cDNA or gDNA derived from T cells, B-cell-depleted T cells, or PBMCs.

In the original workflow: For nucleated cells, counts were estimated from reference gene primer amplification. Assay used: immunoSEQ multiplex PCR; TCRdb lists only in-frame clones, some missing. The V and J calls and clone size come from that table; D and trimming were worked out from the DNA. The sample includes some 130,000 clones, about 80% seen only once; the top ten take 3.5% to 4.5%. CDR3 length equals 13 residues. V shed 5 bases, J shed 8 bases, and the junction held 8 bases outside the gene matches. Germline assignment: CDR1 SGHTA and CDR2 FQGNSA. The sequence came from a woman of 80 years or more with acute or convalescent COVID-19. The chain links TRBV7-2 to TRBJ1-2; 7 bases are shared with TRBD1. Source material: peripheral blood. CDR3 DNA: TGTGCCAGCAGCCGCGCCCAGGGGGACGGCTACACCTTC. It codes for CASSRAQGDGYTF.